Below, one T cell receptor (beta chain) is given with its context. The antigen remains undetermined. The data are from a study of cytomegalovirus exposure and HLA in healthy donors. On the study more broadly: Previous work identified roughly 110 million unique TCR beta sequences from roughly 170 million T cells. Notes on the study in general: Cytomegalovirus association was listed for 150 to 200 TCR beta chains.

PCR primers comprised 60 Vbeta and 13 Jbeta primers. Sequenced by immunoSEQ multiplex PCR; TCRdb stores in-frame clones only, minus some. This table holds about 160,000 clones, approximately 70% found once. The material sequenced was PBMCs. The clonotype was recovered from a man aged 40-50 years in good health and CMV-seropositive.

Here the CDR3 DNA reads TGTGCTAGTGGTTTGGACAGTCCCCAAGAGACCCAGTACTTC. As protein: CASGLDSPQETQYF. This chain connects TRBV12-5 to TRBJ2-5; the D is unclear. Trimming left V 1 base short and J 1 base short, with 7 bases between. This CDR3 has 14 amino acids. Germline V gives CDR1 LGHNT, CDR2 FRNRAP.